This TCR beta chain appears in the sequencing data of a study of T cell repertoires in cytomegalovirus infection. At the level of the study: The authors relied on CMV epitopes, both recently identified HLA-C-restricted and well-studied HLA-B-restricted. Through public TCR beta signatures, both CMV infection and matching HLA type were indicated. The study, taken as a whole, reports: HLA-C-restricted CMV clonotypes gave the most frequent clonotype in two of eight donors.

TCRdb used MiXCR to reprocess the reads, holding one entry per CDR3 protein. The data show 700,000 to 950,000 distinct CDR3 sequences, around a third seen once. This clonotype was counted at least ten times. Its antigen is currently unknown. CDR3 size: 16 residues. Losses at the gene ends were 5 bases for V and 0 bases for J; bases not matched to a gene: 3. V and J are TRBV12-3 or TRBV12-4 and TRBJ2-5; 13 bases fit TRBD2. This sequence was found in a human donor in good health (CMV status not recorded). Some clones in this sample may be carry-over from other donors' samples. The sample here was cultured CD8+ T cells from PBMCs, taken from culture after CMV antigen stimulation. Written as DNA, the CDR3 is TGTGCCAGCAGTCAAGGACTAGCGGGGGACCAAGAGACCCAGTACTTC. Translating gives CASSQGLAGDQETQYF.